This T cell receptor beta chain was sequenced in a study of CXCR3-negative and CXCR3-positive naive CD8 T cells. Overall study: Libraries each contributed about 1.5 +/- 0.3 million TRB reads, for approximately 130 million in total.

Whole-study findings and limits: Cryopreserved PBMCs had partly decreased CXCR3 expression; fresh PBMCs were used in most assays.

Those CD8+ T cells considered naive were CD45RO-CCR7+CD27+CD95-. The libraries of TRB cDNA were prepared using 5' RACE with UMI labels. With the 5' RACE reads reprocessed, TCRdb shows one record per CDR3 protein and no DNA. Its clone listing holds tens of thousands of distinct CDR3 sequences. With regard to this clonotype: Antigen unknown.

Germline CDR1 SGHVS, CDR2 FQNEAQ. The CDR3 extends over 15 amino acids. The sequence was obtained from a human donor in good health. Some clones in this sample may be carry-over from other donors' samples. The rearrangement joins TRBV7-8 to TRBJ2-5; there is no DNA to check the TCRdb D call of TRBD1. Sequencing was carried out using naive CXCR3- CD8+ T cells from blood. As for subset: CD45RO-CCR7+CD27+CD95- naive CD8+ T cells lacking CXCR3 (TNR3-). The CDR3 spells CASSLSGGEQETQYF.